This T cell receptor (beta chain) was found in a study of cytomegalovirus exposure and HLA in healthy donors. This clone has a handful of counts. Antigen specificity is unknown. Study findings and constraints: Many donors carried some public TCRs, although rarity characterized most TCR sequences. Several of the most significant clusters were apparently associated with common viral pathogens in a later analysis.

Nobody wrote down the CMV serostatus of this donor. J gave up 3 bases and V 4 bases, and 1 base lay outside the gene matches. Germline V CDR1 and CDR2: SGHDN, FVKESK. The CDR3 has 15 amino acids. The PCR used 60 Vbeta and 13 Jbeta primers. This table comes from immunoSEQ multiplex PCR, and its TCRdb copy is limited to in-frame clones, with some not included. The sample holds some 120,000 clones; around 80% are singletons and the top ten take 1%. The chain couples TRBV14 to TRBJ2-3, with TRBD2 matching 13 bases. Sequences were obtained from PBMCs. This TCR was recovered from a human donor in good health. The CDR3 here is CASSRGLAGTDTQYF. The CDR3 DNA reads TGTGCCAGCAGCCGGGGACTAGCGGGGACAGATACGCAGTATTTT.